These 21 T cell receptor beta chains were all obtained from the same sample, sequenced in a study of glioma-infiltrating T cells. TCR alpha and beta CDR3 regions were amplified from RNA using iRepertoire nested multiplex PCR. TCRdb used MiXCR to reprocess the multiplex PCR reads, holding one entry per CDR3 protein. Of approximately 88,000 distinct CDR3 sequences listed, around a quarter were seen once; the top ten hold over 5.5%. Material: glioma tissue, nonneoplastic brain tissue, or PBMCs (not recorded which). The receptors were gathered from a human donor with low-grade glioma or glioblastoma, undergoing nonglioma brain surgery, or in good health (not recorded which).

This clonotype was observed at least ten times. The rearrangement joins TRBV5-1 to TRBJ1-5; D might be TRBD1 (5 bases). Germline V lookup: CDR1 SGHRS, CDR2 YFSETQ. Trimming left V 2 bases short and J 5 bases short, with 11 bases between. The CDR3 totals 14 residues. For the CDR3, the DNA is TGCGCCAGCAGCTTTGGGGGGAACGATCAGCCCCAGCATTTT. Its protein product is CASSFGGNDQPQHF.

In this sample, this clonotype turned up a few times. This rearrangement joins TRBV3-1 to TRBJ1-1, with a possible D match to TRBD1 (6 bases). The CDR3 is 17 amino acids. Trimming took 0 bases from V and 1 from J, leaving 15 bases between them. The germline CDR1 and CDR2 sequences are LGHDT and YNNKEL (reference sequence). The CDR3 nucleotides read TGTGCCAGCAGCCAAGAACGGGGGGCGCATGGGAACACTGAAGCTTTCTTT. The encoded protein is CASSQERGAHGNTEAFF. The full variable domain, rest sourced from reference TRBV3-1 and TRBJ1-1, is DTAVSQTPKYLVTQMGNDKSIKCEQNLGHDTMYWYKQDSKKFLKIMFSYNNKELIINETVPNRFSPKSPDKAHLNLHINSLELGDSAVYFCASSQERGAHGNTEAFFGQGTRLTVV.

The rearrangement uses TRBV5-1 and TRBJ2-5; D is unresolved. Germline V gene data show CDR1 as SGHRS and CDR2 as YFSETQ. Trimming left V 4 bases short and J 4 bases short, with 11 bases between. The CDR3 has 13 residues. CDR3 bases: TGCGCCAGCAGCACATCCCCGAGAGAGACCCAGTACTTC. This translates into CASSTSPRETQYF. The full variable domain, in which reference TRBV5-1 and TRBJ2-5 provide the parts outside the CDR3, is KAGVTQTPRYLIKTRGQQVTLSCSPISGHRSVSWYQQTPGQGLQFLFEYFSETQRNKGNFPGRFSGRQFSNSRSEMNVSTLELGDSALYLCASSTSPRETQYFGPGTRLLVL.

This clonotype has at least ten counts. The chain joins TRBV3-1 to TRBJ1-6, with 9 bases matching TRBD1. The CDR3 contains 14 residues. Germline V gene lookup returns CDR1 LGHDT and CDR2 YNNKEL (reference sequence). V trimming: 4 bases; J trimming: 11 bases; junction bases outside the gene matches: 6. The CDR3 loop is CASSPDRGSTPLHF. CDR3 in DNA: TGTGCCAGCAGCCCGGACAGGGGATCGACACCCCTCCACTTT. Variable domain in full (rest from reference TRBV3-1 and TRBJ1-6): DTAVSQTPKYLVTQMGNDKSIKCEQNLGHDTMYWYKQDSKKFLKIMFSYNNKELIINETVPNRFSPKSPDKAHLNLHINSLELGDSAVYFCASSPDRGSTPLHFGNGTRLTVT.

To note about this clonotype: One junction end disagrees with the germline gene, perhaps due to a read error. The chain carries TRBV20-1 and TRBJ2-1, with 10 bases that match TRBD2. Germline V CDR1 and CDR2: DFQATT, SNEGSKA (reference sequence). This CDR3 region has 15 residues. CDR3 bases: TGCAGTTGTGAATCCGGACTAGCGGAATACAATGAGCAGCTCTTC. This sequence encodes CSCESGLAEYNEQLF.

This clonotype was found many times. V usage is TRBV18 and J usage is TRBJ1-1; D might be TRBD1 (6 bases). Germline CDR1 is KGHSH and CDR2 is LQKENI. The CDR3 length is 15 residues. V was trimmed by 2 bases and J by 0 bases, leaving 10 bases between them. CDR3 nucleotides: TGTGCCAGCTCACCAAGCAGACAGGTGAACACTGAAGCTTTCTTT. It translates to CASSPSRQVNTEAFF.

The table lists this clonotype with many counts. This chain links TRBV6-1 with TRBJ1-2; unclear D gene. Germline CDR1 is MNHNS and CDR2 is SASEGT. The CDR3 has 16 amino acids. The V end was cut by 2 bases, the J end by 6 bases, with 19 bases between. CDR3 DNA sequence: TGTGCCAGCAGTGAACTGGGCCTGGGCCGCGTAGATGGCTACACCTTC. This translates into CASSELGLGRVDGYTF.

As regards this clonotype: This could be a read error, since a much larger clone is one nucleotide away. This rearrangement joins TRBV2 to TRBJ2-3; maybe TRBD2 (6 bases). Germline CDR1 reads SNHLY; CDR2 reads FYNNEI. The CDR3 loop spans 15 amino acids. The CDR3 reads CAGSIRLVITDTQYF. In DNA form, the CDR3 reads TGTGCCGGCAGTATTAGACTAGTCATTACAGATACGCAGTATTTT.

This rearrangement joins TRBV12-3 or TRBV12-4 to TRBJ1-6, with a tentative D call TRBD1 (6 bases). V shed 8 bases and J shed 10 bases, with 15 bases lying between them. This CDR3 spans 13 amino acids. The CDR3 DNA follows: TGTGCCAGCCGGAGGGGGGCGGGCTCACCCCTCCACTTT. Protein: CASRRGAGSPLHF.

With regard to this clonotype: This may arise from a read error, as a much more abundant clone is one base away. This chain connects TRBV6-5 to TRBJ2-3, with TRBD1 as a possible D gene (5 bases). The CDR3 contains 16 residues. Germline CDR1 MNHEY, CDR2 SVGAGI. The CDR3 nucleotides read TGTGCCAGCAGTTACCGGGTAGGGGCAGGAGCAGATAAGCAGTATTTT. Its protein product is CASSYRVGAGADKQYF.

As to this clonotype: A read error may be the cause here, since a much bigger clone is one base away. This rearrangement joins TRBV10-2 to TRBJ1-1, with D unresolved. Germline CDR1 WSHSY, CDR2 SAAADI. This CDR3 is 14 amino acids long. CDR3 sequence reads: CASSKSFANTEAFF. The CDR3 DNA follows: TGCGCCAGCAGTAAGTCCTTTGCGAACACTGAAGCTTTCTTT.

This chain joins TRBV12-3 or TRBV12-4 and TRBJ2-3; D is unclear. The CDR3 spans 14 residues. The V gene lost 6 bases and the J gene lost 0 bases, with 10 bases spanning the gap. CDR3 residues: CASSRCSSTDTQYF. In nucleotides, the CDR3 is TGTGCCAGCAGCCGCTGTAGTAGCACAGATACGCAGTATTTT.

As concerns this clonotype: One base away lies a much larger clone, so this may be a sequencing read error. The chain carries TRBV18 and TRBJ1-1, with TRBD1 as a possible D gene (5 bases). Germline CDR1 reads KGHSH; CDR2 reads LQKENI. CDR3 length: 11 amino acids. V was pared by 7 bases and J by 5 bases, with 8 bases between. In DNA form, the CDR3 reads TGTGCCAGCTTAGGGGTGACTGAAGCTTTCTTT. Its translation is CASLGVTEAFF.

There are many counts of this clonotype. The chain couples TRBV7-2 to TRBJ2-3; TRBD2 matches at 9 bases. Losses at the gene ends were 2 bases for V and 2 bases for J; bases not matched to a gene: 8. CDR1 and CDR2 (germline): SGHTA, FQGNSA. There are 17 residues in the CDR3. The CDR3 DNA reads TGTGCCAGCAGCTTAACGTTCAGCGGGGGGTCCACAGATACGCAGTATTTT. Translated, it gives CASSLTFSGGSTDTQYF.

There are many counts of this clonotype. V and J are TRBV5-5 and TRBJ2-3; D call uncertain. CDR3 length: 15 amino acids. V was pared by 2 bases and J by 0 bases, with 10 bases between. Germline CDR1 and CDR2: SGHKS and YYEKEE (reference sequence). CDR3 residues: CASSFSLPSTDTQYF. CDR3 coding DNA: TGTGCCAGCAGCTTTAGTCTGCCCAGCACAGATACGCAGTATTTT.

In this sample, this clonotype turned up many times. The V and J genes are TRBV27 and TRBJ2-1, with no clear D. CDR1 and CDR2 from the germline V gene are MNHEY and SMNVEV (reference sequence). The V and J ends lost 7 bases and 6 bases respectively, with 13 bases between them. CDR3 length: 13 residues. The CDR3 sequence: CASTHPLLNEQFF. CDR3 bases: TGTGCCAGCACCCACCCACTCCTCAATGAGCAGTTCTTC.

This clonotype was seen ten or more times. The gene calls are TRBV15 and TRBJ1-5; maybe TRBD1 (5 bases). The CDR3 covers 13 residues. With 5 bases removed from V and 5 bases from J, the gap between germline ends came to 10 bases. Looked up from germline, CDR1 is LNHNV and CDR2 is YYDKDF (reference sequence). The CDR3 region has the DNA TGTGCCACCAGCGAGGGGTCCTATCAGCCCCAGCATTTT. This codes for CATSEGSYQPQHF.

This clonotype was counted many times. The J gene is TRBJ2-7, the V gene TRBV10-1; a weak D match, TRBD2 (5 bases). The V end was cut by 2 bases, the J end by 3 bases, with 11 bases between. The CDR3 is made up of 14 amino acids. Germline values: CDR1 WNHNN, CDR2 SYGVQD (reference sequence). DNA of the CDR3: TGCGCCAGCAGTGAGACCGGACTGTACTACGAGCAGTACTTC. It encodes CASSETGLYYEQYF.

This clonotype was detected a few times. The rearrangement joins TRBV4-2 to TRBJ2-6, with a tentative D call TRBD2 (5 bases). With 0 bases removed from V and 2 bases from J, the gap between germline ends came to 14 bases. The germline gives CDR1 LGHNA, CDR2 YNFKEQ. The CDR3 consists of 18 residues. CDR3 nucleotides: TGTGCCAGCAGCCAAGATTTCCGGGGAGTAACTGGGGCCAACGTCCTGACTTTC. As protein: CASSQDFRGVTGANVLTF.

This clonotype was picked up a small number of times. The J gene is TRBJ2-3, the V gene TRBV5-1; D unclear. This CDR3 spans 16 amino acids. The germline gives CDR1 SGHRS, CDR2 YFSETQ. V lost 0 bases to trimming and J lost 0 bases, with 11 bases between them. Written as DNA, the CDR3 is TGCGCCAGCAGCTTGGGTAACGATGCTAGCACAGATACGCAGTATTTT. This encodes CASSLGNDASTDTQYF.

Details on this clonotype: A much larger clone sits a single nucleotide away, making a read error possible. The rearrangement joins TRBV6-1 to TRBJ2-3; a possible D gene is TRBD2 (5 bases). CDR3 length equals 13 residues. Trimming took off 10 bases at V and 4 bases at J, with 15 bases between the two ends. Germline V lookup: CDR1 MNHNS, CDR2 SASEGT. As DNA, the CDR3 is TGTGCCATCAAGGCGGTTAGCGCAGATACGCAGTATTTT. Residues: CAIKAVSADTQYF.